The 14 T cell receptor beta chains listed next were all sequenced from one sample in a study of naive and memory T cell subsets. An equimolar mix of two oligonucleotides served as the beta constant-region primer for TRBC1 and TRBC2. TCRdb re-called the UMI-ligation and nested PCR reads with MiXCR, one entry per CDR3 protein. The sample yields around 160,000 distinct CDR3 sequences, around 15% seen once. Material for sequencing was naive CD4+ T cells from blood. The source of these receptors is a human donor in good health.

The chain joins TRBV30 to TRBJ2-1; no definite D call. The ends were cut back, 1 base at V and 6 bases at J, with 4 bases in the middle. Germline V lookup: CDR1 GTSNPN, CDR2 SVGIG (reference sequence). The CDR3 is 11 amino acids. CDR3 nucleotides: TGTGCCTGGAGTGGGGGCAATGAGCAGTTCTTC. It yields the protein CAWSGGNEQFF.

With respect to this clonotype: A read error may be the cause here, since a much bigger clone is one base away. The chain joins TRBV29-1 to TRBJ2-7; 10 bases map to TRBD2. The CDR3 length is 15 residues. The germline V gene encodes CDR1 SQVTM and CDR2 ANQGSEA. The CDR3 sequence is CSVGGPLAGVYEQNF. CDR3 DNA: TGCAGCGTTGGAGGACCTCTAGCGGGAGTCTACGAGCAGAACTTC.

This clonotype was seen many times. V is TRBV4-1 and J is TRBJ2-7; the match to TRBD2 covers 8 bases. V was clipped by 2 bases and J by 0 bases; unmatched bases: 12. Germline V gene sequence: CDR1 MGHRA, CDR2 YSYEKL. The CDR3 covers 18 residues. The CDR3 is CASSQLASGSRSSYEQYF. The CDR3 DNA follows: TGCGCCAGCAGCCAACTTGCTAGCGGGTCACGAAGCTCCTACGAGCAGTACTTC.

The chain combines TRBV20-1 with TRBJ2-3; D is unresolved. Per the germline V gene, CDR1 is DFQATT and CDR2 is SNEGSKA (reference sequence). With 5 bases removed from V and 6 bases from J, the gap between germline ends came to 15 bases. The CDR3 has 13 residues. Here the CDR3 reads CSASGPYGDTQYF. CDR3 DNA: TGCAGTGCTTCAGGTCCCTATGGGGATACGCAGTATTTT.

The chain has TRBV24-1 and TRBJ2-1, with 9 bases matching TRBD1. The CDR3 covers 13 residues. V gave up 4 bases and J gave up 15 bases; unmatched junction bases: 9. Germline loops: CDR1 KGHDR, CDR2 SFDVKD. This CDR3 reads CATSEPRDRARFF. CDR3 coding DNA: TGTGCCACCAGTGAGCCCCGGGACAGGGCTAGGTTCTTC.

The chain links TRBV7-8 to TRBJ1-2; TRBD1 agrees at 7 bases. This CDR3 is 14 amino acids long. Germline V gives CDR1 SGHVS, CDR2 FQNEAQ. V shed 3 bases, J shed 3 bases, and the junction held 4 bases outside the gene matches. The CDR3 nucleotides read TGTGCCAGCAGCTTTTACAGGGGAGACTATGGCTACACCTTC. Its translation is CASSFYRGDYGYTF.

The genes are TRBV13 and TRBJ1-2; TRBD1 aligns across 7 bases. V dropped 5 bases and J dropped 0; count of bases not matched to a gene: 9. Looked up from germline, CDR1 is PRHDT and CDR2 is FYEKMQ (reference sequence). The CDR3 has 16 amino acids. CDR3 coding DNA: TGTGCCAGCAGCACAAGGGGGCAAAAAACTAACTATGGCTACACCTTC. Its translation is CASSTRGQKTNYGYTF. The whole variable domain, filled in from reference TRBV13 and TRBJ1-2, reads AAGVIQSPRHLIKEKRETATLKCYPIPRHDTVYWYQQGPGQDPQFLISFYEKMQSDKGSIPDRFSAQQFSDYHSELNMSSLELGDSALYFCASSTRGQKTNYGYTFGSGTRLTVV.

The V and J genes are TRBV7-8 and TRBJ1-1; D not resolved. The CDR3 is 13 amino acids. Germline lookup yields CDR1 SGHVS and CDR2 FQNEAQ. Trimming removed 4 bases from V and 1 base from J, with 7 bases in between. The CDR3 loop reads CASSSPANTEAFF. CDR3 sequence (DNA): TGTGCCAGCAGCTCCCCTGCGAACACTGAAGCTTTCTTT.

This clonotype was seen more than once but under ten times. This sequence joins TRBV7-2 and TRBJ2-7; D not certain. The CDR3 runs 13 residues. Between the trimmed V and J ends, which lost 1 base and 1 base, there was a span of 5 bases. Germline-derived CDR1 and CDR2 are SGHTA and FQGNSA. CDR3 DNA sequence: TGTGCCAGCAGCTTAGTTCGTTCCTACGAGCAGTACTTC. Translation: CASSLVRSYEQYF.

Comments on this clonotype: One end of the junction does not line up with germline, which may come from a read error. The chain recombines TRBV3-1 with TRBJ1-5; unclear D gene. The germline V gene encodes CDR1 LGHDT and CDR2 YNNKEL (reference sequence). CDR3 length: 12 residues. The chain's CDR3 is CASSGPGQAQHF. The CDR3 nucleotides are TGTGCCAGCAGCGGGCCGGGTCAGGCCCAGCATTTT.

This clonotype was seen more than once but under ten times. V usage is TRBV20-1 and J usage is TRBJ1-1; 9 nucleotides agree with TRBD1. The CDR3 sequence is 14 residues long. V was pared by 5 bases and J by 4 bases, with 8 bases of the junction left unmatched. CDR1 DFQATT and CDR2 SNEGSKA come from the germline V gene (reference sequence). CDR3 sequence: CSAGDRGTGTEAFF. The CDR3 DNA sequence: TGCAGTGCTGGTGACAGGGGGACTGGCACTGAAGCTTTCTTT.

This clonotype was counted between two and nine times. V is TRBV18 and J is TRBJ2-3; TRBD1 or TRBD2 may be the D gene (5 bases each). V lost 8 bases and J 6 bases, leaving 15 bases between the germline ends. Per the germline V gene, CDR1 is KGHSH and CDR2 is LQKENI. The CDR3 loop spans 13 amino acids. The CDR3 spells CASDPGTGDTQYF. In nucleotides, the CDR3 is TGTGCCAGCGATCCCGGGACCGGCGATACGCAGTATTTT.

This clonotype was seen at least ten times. The chain's CDR3 is CSVPQAAAEAFF. The CDR3 nucleotides read TGCAGTGTACCCCAGGCTGCCGCTGAAGCTTTCTTT. V gene TRBV20-1 combines with J gene TRBJ1-1; D is unclear. V dropped 7 bases and J dropped 6 bases, with 15 bases sitting between them. Germline lookup yields CDR1 DFQATT and CDR2 SNEGSKA (reference sequence). The CDR3 loop spans 12 amino acids.

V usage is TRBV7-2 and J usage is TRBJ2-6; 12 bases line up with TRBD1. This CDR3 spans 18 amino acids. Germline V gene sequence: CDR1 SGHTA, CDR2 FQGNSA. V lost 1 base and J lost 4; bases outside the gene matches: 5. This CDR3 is CASSLEGQGARGANVLTF. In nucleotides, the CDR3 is TGTGCCAGCAGCTTAGAGGGACAGGGGGCGCGAGGGGCCAACGTCCTGACTTTC.